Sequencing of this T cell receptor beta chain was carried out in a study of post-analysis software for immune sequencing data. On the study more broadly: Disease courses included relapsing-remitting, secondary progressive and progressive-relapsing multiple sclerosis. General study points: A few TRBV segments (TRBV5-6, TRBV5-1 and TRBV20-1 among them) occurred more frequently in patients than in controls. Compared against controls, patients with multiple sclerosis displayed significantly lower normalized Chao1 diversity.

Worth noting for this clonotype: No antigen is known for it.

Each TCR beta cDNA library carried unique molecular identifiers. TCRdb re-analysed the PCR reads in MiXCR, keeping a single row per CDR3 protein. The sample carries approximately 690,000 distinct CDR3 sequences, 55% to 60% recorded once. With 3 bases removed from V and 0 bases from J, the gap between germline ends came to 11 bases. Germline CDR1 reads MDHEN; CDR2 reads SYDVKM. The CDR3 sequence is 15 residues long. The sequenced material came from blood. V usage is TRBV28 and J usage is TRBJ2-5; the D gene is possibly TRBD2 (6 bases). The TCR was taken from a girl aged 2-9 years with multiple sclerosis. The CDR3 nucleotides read TGTGCCAGCAGTTTGGGACTTCTGTACCAAGAGACCCAGTACTTC. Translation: CASSLGLLYQETQYF.